The 17 T cell receptor beta chains listed next were all sequenced from one sample in a study of T cell repertoires in cytomegalovirus infection. Which antigens these TCRs recognize remains unknown. Using its own MiXCR run on the reads, TCRdb lists one record per CDR3 protein. The sample carries 150,000 or so distinct CDR3 sequences, less than 25% recorded once. The sample consisted of CD8+ T cells from cultured PBMCs, taken from culture after CMV antigen stimulation. The receptors stem from a human donor in good health (CMV status not recorded). Some clones in this sample may be carry-over from other donors' samples.

The chain has TRBV27 and TRBJ1-2; D remains ambiguous. V lost 0 bases, J lost 6 bases, and 8 bases lay in between. This CDR3 comprises 13 residues. From germline, CDR1 is MNHEY and CDR2 SMNVEV (reference sequence). CDR3 DNA sequence: TGTGCCAGCAGTTTATCAGGGAACCATGGCTACACCTTC. Residues: CASSLSGNHGYTF.

In this sample, this clonotype turned up a few times. The genes are TRBV7-2 and TRBJ2-1; 10 positions agree with TRBD1. CDR1 SGHTA and CDR2 FQGNSA come from the germline V gene. This CDR3 has 15 amino acids. The V and J ends lost 1 base and 3 bases, in that order; junction bases with no gene match: 0. In nucleotides, the CDR3 is TGTGCCAGCAGCTTAGGGGACAGGGGCTACAATGAGCAGTTCTTC. It specifies CASSLGDRGYNEQFF.

The CDR3 region is CASSLGGAGMTFF. In DNA, the CDR3 is TGTGCCAGCAGCTTGGGGGGCGCTGGGATGACTTTCTTT. The chain recombines TRBV5-4 with TRBJ1-1; D perhaps matches TRBD1 (5 bases). Germline V CDR1 and CDR2: SGHNT, YYREEE (reference sequence). The CDR3 loop spans 13 amino acids. Trimming left V 0 bases short and J 12 bases short, with 15 bases between.

This clonotype was found a few times. V usage is TRBV7-8 and J usage is TRBJ1-4; 9 bases are a match to TRBD1. Germline V lookup: CDR1 SGHVS, CDR2 FQNEAQ. The CDR3 runs 14 residues. J was trimmed by 7 bases and V by 4 bases; bases with no gene match: 4. The CDR3 sequence is CASSSRGQGEKLFF. The CDR3 coding sequence is TGTGCCAGCAGCTCGAGGGGACAGGGTGAAAAACTGTTTTTT. Complete variable domain (other parts from reference TRBV7-8 and TRBJ1-4): GAGVSQSPRYKVAKRGQDVALRCDPISGHVSLFWYQQALGQGPEFLTYFQNEAQLDKSGLPSDRFFAERPEGSVSTLKIQRTQQEDSAVYLCASSSRGQGEKLFFGSGTQLSVL.

The chain joins TRBV7-2 to TRBJ2-7, with TRBD1 as a possible D gene (5 bases). Trimming pared 8 bases from V and 3 bases from J, leaving 17 bases between. Germline CDR1 SGHTA, CDR2 FQGNSA. This CDR3 contains 14 residues. The CDR3 reads CASRPGHRDYEQYF. CDR3 coding DNA: TGTGCCAGCCGACCTGGACATAGGGACTACGAGCAGTACTTC.

The CDR3 region has the DNA TGTGCCAGCAGCCTTCCTAAGGACCTCAGGGACCCGAACACCGGGGAGCTGTTTTTT. Residues: CASSLPKDLRDPNTGELFF. The V gene is TRBV4-2, the J gene TRBJ2-2; possibly TRBD1 or TRBD2 for D (5 bases each). Germline assignment: CDR1 LGHNA and CDR2 YNFKEQ. The CDR3 spans 19 residues. Trimming cost V 4 bases and J 0 bases, with 21 bases left between them.

In its sample, this clonotype was seen a few times. This rearrangement joins TRBV7-2 to TRBJ1-1; TRBD1 matches at 8 bases. The V gene's germline CDR1 is SGHTA and CDR2 FQGNSA. J gave up 11 bases and V 1 base, and 12 bases lay outside the gene matches. The CDR3 runs to 15 residues. In DNA form, the CDR3 reads TGTGCCAGCAGCTTAGAAGGGGACAGGAACCTTGGGGCTTTCTTT. As protein: CASSLEGDRNLGAFF.

This clonotype came up many times. The chain links TRBV7-2 to TRBJ2-3; 12 bases map to TRBD2. This CDR3 comprises 18 residues. CDR1 and CDR2 from the germline V gene are SGHTA and FQGNSA. Losses at the gene ends were 3 bases for V and 2 bases for J; bases not matched to a gene: 9. CDR3 sequence reads: CASSLLAGGPSPTDTQYF. CDR3 bases: TGTGCCAGCAGCTTGCTAGCGGGGGGGCCTTCCCCCACAGATACGCAGTATTTT.

The chain is built from TRBV2 and TRBJ2-3; TRBD2 aligns across 11 bases. V trimming: 4 bases; J trimming: 4 bases; junction bases outside the gene matches: 4. This CDR3 is 15 amino acids long. Germline V gene sequence: CDR1 SNHLY, CDR2 FYNNEI. The CDR3 coding sequence is TGTGCCAGCAGTGGCGGGACTAGCGGCTCAGATACGCAGTATTTT. This codes for CASSGGTSGSDTQYF.

This clonotype was observed a few times. The genes are TRBV12-3 or TRBV12-4 and TRBJ2-7, with 7 bases lining up with TRBD1. V was clipped by 6 bases and J by 2 bases; unmatched bases: 7. The CDR3 contains 14 residues. The CDR3 loop reads CASSPTGATYEQYF. The CDR3 region has the DNA TGTGCCAGCAGCCCTACAGGGGCTACCTACGAGCAGTACTTC.

This chain links TRBV7-8 with TRBJ1-1; possibly TRBD1 for D (6 bases). V shed 0 bases and J shed 5 bases, with 16 bases lying between them. Germline-derived CDR1 and CDR2 are SGHVS and FQNEAQ. This CDR3 region has 16 residues. The CDR3 DNA follows: TGTGCCAGCAGCTTAGCGGATAGGGGGTTGCGTACTGAAGCTTTCTTT. Residues: CASSLADRGLRTEAFF.

This clonotype has only a few counts. V usage is TRBV7-8 and J usage is TRBJ2-7; D remains ambiguous. V lost 5 bases, J lost 2 bases, and 16 bases lay in between. CDR3 length equals 15 residues. The germline V gene encodes CDR1 SGHVS and CDR2 FQNEAQ. CDR3 protein: CASSLRAVPTYEQYF. CDR3 nucleotides: TGTGCCAGCAGCCTCCGGGCCGTACCGACCTACGAGCAGTACTTC.

V is TRBV27 and J is TRBJ2-7; no reliable D call. Per the germline V gene, CDR1 is MNHEY and CDR2 is SMNVEV (reference sequence). Trimming took off 6 bases at V and 6 bases at J, with 9 bases between the two ends. The CDR3 has 11 residues. CDR3 sequence reads: CASRKGTEQYF. The CDR3 bases are TGTGCCAGCAGGAAGGGCACCGAGCAGTACTTC.

This clonotype came up many times. The chain couples TRBV6-2 or TRBV6-3 to TRBJ1-1; no clear D. Germline values: CDR1 MNHEY, CDR2 SVGEGT. V lost 5 bases to trimming and J lost 1 base, with 17 bases between them. CDR3 size: 16 residues. The CDR3 DNA is TGTGCCAGCAGTGAGATTGACGATTTCGGGAACACTGAAGCTTTCTTT. Residues: CASSEIDDFGNTEAFF.

The chain links TRBV12-3 or TRBV12-4 to TRBJ2-7; D possibly corresponds to TRBD2 (5 bases). The CDR3 is 13 amino acids. V gave up 8 bases and J gave up 4 bases, with 15 bases separating them. The CDR3: CASSLAGLYEQYF. CDR3 coding DNA: TGTGCCAGCTCCCTGGCGGGCCTATACGAGCAGTACTTC.

This clonotype was seen a few times. The chain recombines TRBV20-1 with TRBJ1-1, with a tentative D call TRBD1 (5 bases). Trimming stripped 1 base from V and 0 bases from J, with 6 bases between. CDR1 and CDR2 from the germline V gene are DFQATT and SNEGSKA (reference sequence). The CDR3 is 13 residues long. In nucleotides, the CDR3 is TGCAGTGCTAGAGGGGGCATGAACACTGAAGCTTTCTTT. The encoded protein is CSARGGMNTEAFF.

This clonotype was seen only a few times. CDR3: CASSLWGMGSNQPQHF. The CDR3 coding sequence is TGTGCCAGCAGTCTTTGGGGGATGGGAAGCAATCAGCCCCAGCATTTT. The gene calls are TRBV2 and TRBJ1-5; TRBD1 is a possible D gene (5 bases). The CDR3 has 16 amino acids. V shed 5 bases and J shed 1 base, with 15 bases lying between them. Germline V lookup: CDR1 SNHLY, CDR2 FYNNEI.